The entry that follows covers one TCR beta chain sequence. The data were taken from a study of T cell responses to AZD1222 COVID-19 vaccine. Sequenced by immunoSEQ multiplex PCR; TCRdb stores in-frame clones only, minus some. The sample lists 95,000 or so clones, about 89% occurring once. The germline V and J ends were trimmed by 0 bases and 3 bases, with 17 bases remaining between them. Germline loops: CDR1 LNHDA, CDR2 SQIVND (reference sequence). CDR3 length equals 17 residues. This sequence originates from an adult who received the AZD1222 COVID-19 vaccine. This specimen was peripheral blood, taken 28 days after the second AZD1222 dose. V is TRBV19 and J is TRBJ2-5; unclear D gene. CDR3 residues: CASSIDRRHGNKETQYF. In nucleotides, the CDR3 is TGTGCCAGTAGTATAGACCGACGACACGGCAACAAAGAGACCCAGTACTTC. Full variable domain (rest looked up from reference TRBV19 and TRBJ2-5): DGGITQSPKYLFRKEGQNVTLSCEQNLNHDAMYWYRQDPGQGLRLIYYSQIVNDFQKGDIAEGYSVSREKKESFPLTVTSAQKNPTAFYLCASSIDRRHGNKETQYFGPGTRLLVL.